This T cell receptor beta chain was profiled in a study of blood T cell repertoires in COVID-19. Trimming pared 5 bases from V and 7 bases from J, leaving 17 bases between. The CDR3 is 14 residues long. Per germline, CDR1 LNHDA and CDR2 SQIVND (reference sequence). Data came from immunoSEQ multiplex PCR; TCRdb stores just in-frame clones and leaves some out. The sample consists of roughly 200,000 clones, about three quarters of them appearing once. The J gene is TRBJ2-5, the V gene TRBV19, with D possibly being TRBD2 (5 bases). Material: peripheral blood. The TCR sequence derives from a woman in her forties or fifties with active or convalescent COVID-19. CDR3 coding DNA: TGTGCCAGTAGTGATTGGACGGGGTCGGGGACCCAGTACTTC. This gives the protein CASSDWTGSGTQYF.